This T cell receptor beta chain appears in the sequencing data of a study of blood T cell repertoires in COVID-19. In the study overall: COVID-19 samples collected from the United States, Italy and Spain covered acute and convalescent phases. PBMCs, B-cell-depleted T cells, or T cells provided the cDNA or gDNA that made up the material.

Source study methods: From reference gene primer amplification, estimates of nucleated cell counts were derived. Some clones are missing from TCRdb's copy, which holds only in-frame ones; the method was immunoSEQ multiplex PCR. V and J calls and clone size are copied from that table; D and trimming were computed from the DNA. The sample contains around 180,000 clones, around two thirds of which appear only once. This CDR3 comprises 13 residues. V lost 5 bases to trimming and J lost 6 bases, with 14 bases between them. The TCR comes from a woman older than 75 with acute or convalescent COVID-19. The chain has TRBV12-3 or TRBV12-4 and TRBJ2-7; D may be TRBD1 (5 bases). Sample: peripheral blood. The CDR3: CASSPTTEGEQYF. In DNA form, the CDR3 reads TGTGCCAGCAGTCCCACGACAGAAGGCGAGCAGTACTTC.